The 27 T cell receptor beta chains below all came from one sample that was sequenced in a study of T cell repertoires in cytomegalovirus infection. TCRdb itself ran the reads through MiXCR, one entry per CDR3 protein. The sample holds around 540,000 distinct CDR3 sequences; more than 30% are singletons and the top ten take roughly 15%. Their recognized antigens are unknown. The sequencing here drew on cultured PBMCs, taken from culture after CMV antigen stimulation. The receptor source for this set is a human donor in good health (CMV status not recorded). Some clones in this sample may be carry-over from other donors' samples.

The gene calls are TRBV6-8 and TRBJ1-6, with no clear D. CDR1 and CDR2 from the germline V gene are MNHGY and SAAAGT. V lost 6 bases and J lost 10, with 16 bases in between. CDR3 length: 14 residues. The CDR3 loop reads CASRKRVDGSPLHF. CDR3 nucleotides: TGTGCCAGCAGAAAAAGGGTGGACGGCTCACCCCTCCACTTT.

This clonotype was seen a few times. CDR3 amino acids: CASSLWRDEQYF. The CDR3 coding sequence is TGTGCCAGCAGTTTATGGAGGGACGAGCAGTACTTC. The chain carries TRBV28 and TRBJ2-7, with TRBD2 as a possible D gene (5 bases). Deletions cut 0 bases from V and 5 bases from J, with 5 bases between. Germline V lookup: CDR1 MDHEN, CDR2 SYDVKM. The CDR3 sequence is 12 residues long.

As DNA, the CDR3 is TGTGCCAGCAGACCAACACACAATAGCGGATCAATATACGAGCAGTACTTC. It codes for CASRPTHNSGSIYEQYF. This rearrangement joins TRBV12-3 or TRBV12-4 to TRBJ2-7; possible D gene TRBD2, 6 bases. Trimming pared 6 bases from V and 4 bases from J, leaving 25 bases between. CDR3 length: 17 amino acids.

The chain uses TRBV20-1 and TRBJ2-1; D perhaps matches TRBD1 (6 bases). V lost 6 bases and J 4 bases, leaving 16 bases between the germline ends. This CDR3 contains 14 residues. Germline lookup yields CDR1 DFQATT and CDR2 SNEGSKA (reference sequence). The CDR3 sequence is CSASKGVGYNEQFF. The CDR3, as DNA: TGCAGTGCCTCGAAGGGGGTGGGGTACAATGAGCAGTTCTTC.

The rearrangement links TRBV5-1 to TRBJ2-1, with 14 bases that match TRBD2. The ends lost 3 bases at V and 9 bases at J; junction bases unmatched: 5. Per the germline V gene, CDR1 is SGHRS and CDR2 is YFSETQ. The CDR3 covers 15 residues. Written as DNA, the CDR3 is TGCGCCAGCAGCTCCCGACTAGCGGGAGGGTTTGAGCAGTTCTTC. It translates to CASSSRLAGGFEQFF.

This clonotype was seen a few times. The chain joins TRBV7-2 to TRBJ2-3; D is uncertain. Germline values: CDR1 SGHTA, CDR2 FQGNSA. This CDR3 spans 12 amino acids. Trimming pared 5 bases from V and 6 bases from J, leaving 9 bases between. This CDR3 reads CASSVRADTQYF. The CDR3 bases are TGTGCCAGCAGCGTAAGAGCGGATACGCAGTATTTT.

This clonotype was recorded only once. V is TRBV7-9 and J is TRBJ2-1; 8 nucleotides match TRBD2. This CDR3 is 15 amino acids long. After removal of 3 bases from V and 1 base from J, the junction contained 2 bases not matched to a gene. Germline V gives CDR1 SEHNR, CDR2 FQNEAQ (reference sequence). Here the CDR3 reads CASSFRGGSYNEQFF. In DNA form, the CDR3 reads TGTGCCAGCAGCTTCCGGGGGGGGTCCTACAATGAGCAGTTCTTC.

The chain links TRBV4-1 to TRBJ2-3; D is possibly TRBD1 (6 bases). From germline, CDR1 is MGHRA and CDR2 YSYEKL. The CDR3 runs to 15 residues. The V gene lost 1 base and the J gene lost 4 bases, with 12 bases spanning the gap. The CDR3 sequence is CASSQVPGAPDTQYF. The CDR3 DNA reads TGCGCCAGCAGCCAAGTGCCAGGGGCACCAGATACGCAGTATTTT.

In this sample, this clonotype turned up a few times. This chain uses TRBV7-2 with TRBJ2-5, with D unclear. Germline CDR1 is SGHTA and CDR2 is FQGNSA. The CDR3 runs 13 residues. V gave up 2 bases and J gave up 5 bases, with 9 bases separating them. This CDR3 is CASSLWELETQYF. In DNA, the CDR3 is TGTGCCAGCAGCTTATGGGAACTGGAGACCCAGTACTTC.

This clonotype has only a few counts. This chain connects TRBV7-2 to TRBJ2-3; D is possibly TRBD1 (5 bases). CDR3 size: 14 residues. V gave up 5 bases and J gave up 4 bases, with 13 bases separating them. Germline V gene sequence: CDR1 SGHTA, CDR2 FQGNSA. CDR3 DNA sequence: TGTGCCAGCAGCCCTTCGCAGGGCTCAGATACGCAGTATTTT. Its protein is CASSPSQGSDTQYF.

The V gene is TRBV6-5, the J gene TRBJ1-6; D perhaps matches TRBD1 (6 bases). This CDR3 is 16 amino acids long. The ends were cut back, 0 bases at V and 8 bases at J, with 14 bases in the middle. Germline V CDR1 and CDR2: MNHEY, SVGAGI. The CDR3 DNA is TGTGCCAGCAGTTACTCGTCGGGGGCGCGGGATTCACCCCTCCACTTT. Translation gives CASSYSSGARDSPLHF.

This chain uses TRBV7-2 with TRBJ1-4, with 8 bases identical to TRBD1. Germline CDR1 reads SGHTA; CDR2 reads FQGNSA. J lost 7 bases, V lost 5 bases, and 9 bases had no gene match. CDR3 length: 15 residues. Written as DNA, the CDR3 is TGTGCCAGCAGCATTTCTGTGACAGGGGTTGAAAAACTGTTTTTT. Translation: CASSISVTGVEKLFF.

The chain carries TRBV19 and TRBJ1-3, with D tentatively TRBD1 (5 bases). The V gene's germline CDR1 is LNHDA and CDR2 SQIVND (reference sequence). This CDR3 spans 15 amino acids. Trimming cost V 7 bases and J 0 bases, with 13 bases left between them. The CDR3, as DNA: TGTGCCAGTAATGGACACCCGAACTCTGGAAACACCATATATTTT. This sequence encodes CASNGHPNSGNTIYF.

J is TRBJ2-1 and V is TRBV6-1; D is possibly TRBD1 (5 bases). Germline lookup yields CDR1 MNHNS and CDR2 SASEGT. Trimming left V 6 bases short and J 0 bases short, with 15 bases between. This CDR3 is built from 16 residues. The CDR3: CASSFREFSSYNEQFF. The CDR3 DNA reads as TGTGCCAGCAGCTTCAGGGAATTCAGCTCCTACAATGAGCAGTTCTTC.

DNA of the CDR3: TGTGCCAGCAGCCCCCGAGCACCCGGAACGAACACCGGGGAGCTGTTTTTT. This codes for CASSPRAPGTNTGELFF. The V and J genes are TRBV11-2 and TRBJ2-2; D is unclear. V was shortened by 5 bases and J by 0 bases, with 16 bases between the two germline ends. Germline lookup yields CDR1 SGHAT and CDR2 FQNNGV. CDR3 length: 17 residues.

V usage is TRBV5-1 and J usage is TRBJ1-1; D possibly corresponds to TRBD1 (5 bases). Germline V lookup: CDR1 SGHRS, CDR2 YFSETQ. This CDR3 spans 14 amino acids. Trimming stripped 5 bases from V and 0 bases from J, with 11 bases between. This CDR3 is CASRRQSMNTEAFF. The CDR3 bases are TGCGCCAGCAGACGACAGAGCATGAACACTGAAGCTTTCTTT.

This clonotype was counted ten times or more. The chain uses TRBV7-8 and TRBJ1-1; D might be TRBD1 (6 bases). The germline V gene has CDR1 SGHVS and CDR2 FQNEAQ. V was clipped by 4 bases and J by 7 bases, with 16 bases between them. There are 14 residues in the CDR3. In nucleotides, the CDR3 is TGTGCCAGCAGCTCGACCCTAGGAGGGGGTGAAGCTTTCTTT. Translating it yields CASSSTLGGGEAFF.

The chain is built from TRBV12-3 or TRBV12-4 and TRBJ1-2, with 8 bases identical to TRBD1. With V trimmed by 4 bases and J by 5 bases, 9 bases remained unmatched. The CDR3 is 15 amino acids. The CDR3 reads CASSYGQGKNYGYTF. CDR3 sequence (DNA): TGTGCCAGCAGTTACGGACAGGGAAAAAATTATGGCTACACCTTC.

The chain couples TRBV7-2 to TRBJ1-4; a possible D gene is TRBD1 (5 bases). The CDR3 extends over 14 amino acids. Trimming took 5 bases from V and 2 from J, leaving 9 bases between them. CDR1 and CDR2 from the germline V gene are SGHTA and FQGNSA. CDR3 residues: CASSRGGTNEKLFF. In nucleotides, the CDR3 is TGTGCCAGCAGCCGGGGGGGTACTAATGAAAAACTGTTTTTT.

This clonotype was counted between two and nine times. The V gene is TRBV6-5, the J gene TRBJ2-7; D call uncertain. The CDR3 sequence is 12 residues long. V gave up 0 bases and J gave up 7 bases, with 7 bases separating them. Per the germline V gene, CDR1 is MNHEY and CDR2 is SVGAGI. The CDR3 spells CASSYSPVEQYF. Here the CDR3 DNA reads TGTGCCAGCAGTTACTCGCCGGTAGAGCAGTACTTC.

V usage is TRBV20-1 and J usage is TRBJ2-3; D might be TRBD1 or TRBD2, each matching 7 bases. The CDR3 consists of 14 residues. Trimming took 6 bases from V and 5 from J, leaving 18 bases between them. CDR1 is DFQATT, CDR2 SNEGSKA, per germline (reference sequence). The CDR3 region is CSAEGAGAGDTQYF. CDR3 nucleotide sequence: TGCAGTGCCGAGGGGGCGGGAGCTGGAGATACGCAGTATTTT.

This clonotype was detected ten times or more. V usage is TRBV4-1 and J usage is TRBJ2-1, with 10 bases identical to TRBD2. The trim removed 4 bases at V and 6 bases at J, leaving 6 bases unmatched. The CDR3 totals 15 residues. Germline CDR1 MGHRA, CDR2 YSYEKL. CDR3 loop: CASSREVAGGNEQFF. The CDR3 nucleotides are TGCGCCAGCAGCCGGGAGGTAGCGGGAGGCAATGAGCAGTTCTTC.

In this sample, this clonotype turned up a few times. V is TRBV6-5 and J is TRBJ1-2; tentative D call: TRBD1 (6 bases). Germline V gives CDR1 MNHEY, CDR2 SVGAGI. The V and J ends lost 5 bases and 1 base respectively, with 11 bases between them. CDR3 length: 14 residues. The CDR3 is CASSRQDSNYGYTF. The CDR3 bases are TGTGCCAGCAGTCGCCAGGACAGTAACTATGGCTACACCTTC.

The chain combines TRBV6-1 with TRBJ2-5; either TRBD1 or TRBD2 may supply D (5 bases each). Trimming cost V 4 bases and J 2 bases, with 11 bases left between them. The CDR3 runs to 14 residues. In germline, CDR1 is MNHNS, CDR2 SASEGT. This CDR3 is CASSGGPRQETQYF. As DNA, the CDR3 is TGTGCCAGCAGTGGGGGACCGAGGCAAGAGACCCAGTACTTC.

This clonotype was recorded only once. The rearrangement uses TRBV5-4 and TRBJ2-4; 8 nucleotides line up with TRBD1. V dropped 0 bases and J dropped 8; count of bases not matched to a gene: 4. The germline gives CDR1 SGHNT, CDR2 YYREEE (reference sequence). This CDR3 is built from 14 residues. CDR3 coding DNA: TGTGCCAGCAGCTTGGCAGGGGGCGAAGACATTCAGTACTTC. Its translation is CASSLAGGEDIQYF.

V usage is TRBV7-8 and J usage is TRBJ2-7; possible D gene TRBD2, 5 bases. V dropped 1 base and J dropped 7 bases, with 17 bases sitting between them. The length of the CDR3 is 15 residues. CDR1 and CDR2 from the germline V gene are SGHVS and FQNEAQ. DNA of the CDR3: TGTGCCAGCAGCTTAGATGGTGGGCTCGGGAAGGAGCAGTACTTC. Its translation: CASSLDGGLGKEQYF.

The chain has TRBV7-2 and TRBJ1-2; no firm D call. The CDR3 has 16 residues. Trimming pared 5 bases from V and 6 bases from J, leaving 22 bases between. Germline loops: CDR1 SGHTA, CDR2 FQGNSA. CDR3 bases: TGTGCCAGCAGCGACTCCGACCGGATCTACTCCCATGGCTACACCTTC. It encodes CASSDSDRIYSHGYTF.